The 23 T cell receptor beta chains presented below share a single source sample, sequenced in a study of blood T cell repertoires in COVID-19. Assay used: immunoSEQ multiplex PCR; TCRdb lists only in-frame clones, some missing. The profile covers approximately 390,000 clones, with approximately 90% appearing a single time and roughly a tenth taken by the ten largest. Sequencing input: PBMCs or T cells enriched from blood (not recorded which). The receptors derive from a woman between 45 and 65 years old who had recovered from COVID-19.

The rearrangement joins TRBV28 to TRBJ1-2; the D is unclear. The CDR3 length is 13 residues. Germline CDR1 reads MDHEN; CDR2 reads SYDVKM. Trimming stripped 7 bases from V and 6 bases from J, with 15 bases between. The CDR3, as DNA: TGTGCCAGCACCATACCAGGTACGAATGGCTACACCTTC. Protein: CASTIPGTNGYTF.

The J gene is TRBJ2-2, the V gene TRBV29-1, with TRBD1 as a possible D gene (5 bases). Trimming removed 6 bases at V and 6 bases at J, with 17 bases between. CDR1 SQVTM and CDR2 ANQGSEA come from the germline V gene. The CDR3 has 14 residues. The CDR3 DNA sequence: TGCAGCGTAACCCCGACAGTATCGCCCGGGGAGCTGTTTTTT. Encoded protein: CSVTPTVSPGELFF.

The chain is built from TRBV27 and TRBJ1-2, with a possible D match to TRBD1 (6 bases). The ends were cut back, 2 bases at V and 6 bases at J, with 13 bases in the middle. Per the germline V gene, CDR1 is MNHEY and CDR2 is SMNVEV (reference sequence). This CDR3 spans 14 amino acids. CDR3 sequence reads: CASSLRGGADGYTF. CDR3 DNA: TGTGCCAGCAGTTTAAGGGGGGGCGCAGATGGCTACACCTTC.

The chain combines TRBV19 with TRBJ1-5; TRBD1 might be the D (6 bases). CDR3 length: 15 amino acids. V shed 5 bases and J shed 3 bases, with 14 bases lying between them. Germline V CDR1 and CDR2: LNHDA, SQIVND (reference sequence). The CDR3 is CASSGGGIINQPQHF. CDR3 DNA: TGTGCCAGTAGTGGGGGGGGCATAATCAATCAGCCCCAGCATTTT.

The chain couples TRBV5-1 to TRBJ2-5; 9 bases match TRBD2. In germline, CDR1 is SGHRS, CDR2 YFSETQ. Germline trimming cut 6 bases from V and 5 bases from J; bases unmatched to any gene: 8. The CDR3 spans 14 residues. CDR3 amino acids: CASTGGGAFETQYF. The CDR3 nucleotides are TGCGCCAGCACTGGCGGGGGGGCTTTTGAGACCCAGTACTTC. Supplemented by reference TRBV5-1 and TRBJ2-5, the full variable domain reads KAGVTQTPRYLIKTRGQQVTLSCSPISGHRSVSWYQQTPGQGLQFLFEYFSETQRNKGNFPGRFSGRQFSNSRSEMNVSTLELGDSALYLCASTGGGAFETQYFGPGTRLLVL.

This clone came up once. This chain joins TRBV29-1 and TRBJ1-2, with 7 bases aligning to TRBD1. With V trimmed by 2 bases and J by 1 base, 10 bases remained unmatched. The CDR3 totals 16 residues. Germline V gene sequence: CDR1 SQVTM, CDR2 ANQGSEA. This chain's CDR3 is CSVESRGKMGNYGYTF. The DNA of the CDR3 is TGCAGCGTTGAATCCAGGGGGAAGATGGGTAACTATGGCTACACCTTC.

The rearrangement links TRBV10-3 to TRBJ1-2, with D unclear. This CDR3 spans 14 amino acids. Trimming removed 0 bases at V and 4 bases at J, with 9 bases between. CDR1 and CDR2 (germline): ENHRY, SYGVKD. CDR3 sequence: CAISESEGTYGYTF. CDR3 DNA sequence: TGTGCCATCAGTGAGTCGGAGGGTACCTATGGCTACACCTTC.

The chain couples TRBV5-8 to TRBJ1-2, with a tentative D call TRBD1 (5 bases). Germline V CDR1 and CDR2: SGHTS, YDEGEE. The CDR3 runs to 15 residues. The ends were cut back, 0 bases at V and 4 bases at J, with 13 bases in the middle. The CDR3 sequence is CASSLALRDTYGYTF. The CDR3, as DNA: TGTGCCAGCAGCTTGGCTCTCAGGGATACCTATGGCTACACCTTC.

V usage is TRBV10-3 and J usage is TRBJ1-6; possible D gene TRBD1, 5 bases. Per the germline V gene, CDR1 is ENHRY and CDR2 is SYGVKD. Trimming cost V 6 bases and J 7 bases, with 13 bases left between them. This CDR3 is 14 amino acids long. The CDR3 bases are TGTGCCATCAGCCTCGGAGGGGAAAATTCACCCCTCCACTTT. Its protein is CAISLGGENSPLHF.

The chain has TRBV5-1 and TRBJ1-2, with 9 bases lining up with TRBD1. The CDR3 sequence is 14 residues long. The V gene's germline CDR1 is SGHRS and CDR2 YFSETQ. V was pared by 2 bases and J by 6 bases, with 5 bases of the junction left unmatched. The CDR3 DNA follows: TGCGCCAGCAGCTTCGGGACAGGGTGGGATGGCTACACCTTC. Encoded protein: CASSFGTGWDGYTF.

CDR3 sequence: CASSHYQGARDQPQHF. For the CDR3, the DNA is TGCGCCAGCAGCCATTATCAGGGGGCGAGGGATCAGCCCCAGCATTTT. This sequence joins TRBV4-1 and TRBJ1-5, with 8 positions matching TRBD1. J was trimmed by 5 bases and V by 3 bases; bases with no gene match: 9. The CDR3 covers 16 residues. CDR1 is MGHRA and CDR2 is YSYEKL in the germline V gene.

This clone has just a few counts. The chain employs TRBV7-2 and TRBJ1-3, with D maybe TRBD1 (6 bases). In germline, CDR1 is SGHTA, CDR2 FQGNSA. There are 17 residues in the CDR3. V lost 0 bases and J lost 0, with 12 bases in between. CDR3 nucleotides: TGTGCCAGCAGCTTAGCCGGGACACTCATCTCTGGAAACACCATATATTTT. Its translation is CASSLAGTLISGNTIYF.

The CDR3, as DNA: TGTGCCAGCAGTCCCCTACCTAATCAGCCCCAGCATTTT. Protein sequence: CASSPLPNQPQHF. The chain links TRBV12-3 or TRBV12-4 to TRBJ1-5; D gene uncertain. V shed 5 bases and J shed 4 bases, with 9 bases lying between them. This CDR3 is 13 amino acids long.

The CDR3 spells CASSQAQGLYGYTF. Written as DNA, the CDR3 is TGTGCCAGCAGCCAAGCCCAGGGGTTGTATGGCTACACCTTC. The V call is TRBV5-4, the J call TRBJ1-2; maybe TRBD1 (6 bases). The germline V and J ends were trimmed by 4 bases and 5 bases, with 15 bases remaining between them. Per the germline V gene, CDR1 is SGHNT and CDR2 is YYREEE (reference sequence). CDR3 length equals 14 residues. The full variable domain, completed using reference TRBV5-4 and TRBJ1-2, is ETGVTQSPTHLIKTRGQQVTLRCSSQSGHNTVSWYQQALGQGPQFIFQYYREEENGRGNFPPRFSGLQFPNYSSELNVNALELDDSALYLCASSQAQGLYGYTFGSGTRLTVV.

V usage is TRBV14 and J usage is TRBJ1-4, with 7 bases fitting TRBD1. Germline V gives CDR1 SGHDN, CDR2 FVKESK. The J segment lost 0 bases and the V segment lost 3 bases, leaving 10 bases of the junction unmatched. This CDR3 comprises 18 residues. The CDR3 sequence: CASSQSYRGSATNEKLFF. CDR3 nucleotide sequence: TGTGCCAGCAGCCAGAGTTACAGGGGCTCTGCAACTAATGAAAAACTGTTTTTT. The full variable domain, with the rest looked up from reference TRBV14 and TRBJ1-4, is EAGVTQFPSHSVIEKGQTVTLRCDPISGHDNLYWYRRVMGKEIKFLLHFVKESKQDESGMPNNRFLAERTGGTYSTLKVQPAELEDSGVYFCASSQSYRGSATNEKLFFGSGTQLSVL.

The chain uses TRBV5-8 and TRBJ1-2, with D unclear. The V end lost 1 base, the J end lost 4 bases, and 8 bases lay between the germline ends. Germline CDR1 reads SGHTS; CDR2 reads YDEGEE. This CDR3 contains 13 residues. CDR3 sequence reads: CASSLKESYGYTF. As DNA, the CDR3 is TGTGCCAGCAGCTTGAAGGAGAGCTATGGCTACACCTTC. The whole variable domain, filled in from reference TRBV5-8 and TRBJ1-2, reads EAGVTQSPTHLIKTRGQQATLRCSPISGHTSVYWYQQALGLGLQFLLWYDEGEERNRGNFPPRFSGRQFPNYSSELNVNALELEDSALYLCASSLKESYGYTFGSGTRLTVV.

The chain couples TRBV27 to TRBJ2-5; 7 bases map to TRBD2. With 8 bases clipped from V and 0 bases from J, the junction kept 12 bases outside the gene matches. Germline CDR1 reads MNHEY; CDR2 reads SMNVEV (reference sequence). CDR3 length equals 16 residues. Here the CDR3 reads CASRSAGRRHQETQYF. The CDR3 DNA is TGTGCCAGCCGTTCAGCGGGACGTAGGCACCAAGAGACCCAGTACTTC.

This clone was seen a single time. The rearrangement links TRBV5-5 to TRBJ2-3, with 8 bases identical to TRBD1. CDR1 SGHKS and CDR2 YYEKEE come from the germline V gene (reference sequence). The J segment lost 1 base and the V segment lost 4 bases, leaving 8 bases of the junction unmatched. The CDR3 runs to 16 residues. The CDR3 spells CASSGTGGQGTDTQYF. In DNA form, the CDR3 reads TGTGCCAGCAGCGGAACAGGGGGTCAGGGCACAGATACGCAGTATTTT. The variable domain in full, completed from reference TRBV5-5 and TRBJ2-3, reads DAGVTQSPTHLIKTRGQQVTLRCSPISGHKSVSWYQQVLGQGPQFIFQYYEKEERGRGNFPDRFSARQFPNYSSELNVNALLLGDSALYLCASSGTGGQGTDTQYFGPGTRLTVL.

This clone was observed a single time. The chain joins TRBV2 to TRBJ2-1; 7 nucleotides line up with TRBD1. The CDR3 spans 14 residues. CDR1 is SNHLY and CDR2 is FYNNEI in the germline V gene. V gave up 6 bases and J gave up 8 bases; unmatched junction bases: 10. The CDR3, as DNA: TGTGCCAGCAGATCCGGGACAGAGAGGGATGAGCAGTTCTTC. It yields the protein CASRSGTERDEQFF.

The V gene is TRBV3-1 (or the pseudogene TRBV3-2), the J gene TRBJ1-6; D gene ambiguous. Per the germline V gene, CDR1 is LGHDT and CDR2 is YNNKEL (reference sequence). CDR3 length: 12 residues. The germline V and J ends were trimmed by 5 bases and 9 bases, with 8 bases remaining between them. The CDR3 DNA is TGTGCCAGCAGCTCACCTAGTTCACCCCTCCACTTT. Amino acid sequence: CASSSPSSPLHF.

This chain connects TRBV5-5 to TRBJ1-2, with TRBD1 matching 8 bases. V was pared by 1 base and J by 4 bases, with 6 bases of the junction left unmatched. CDR1 and CDR2 from the germline V gene are SGHKS and YYEKEE (reference sequence). The CDR3 contains 15 residues. In DNA, the CDR3 is TGTGCCAGCAGCTTGACAGGACAGGGAGGCTATGGCTACACCTTC. This codes for CASSLTGQGGYGYTF.

The J gene is TRBJ1-5, the V gene TRBV7-9; tentative D call: TRBD1 (5 bases). V was pared by 6 bases and J by 0 bases, with 15 bases between. There are 16 residues in the CDR3. Germline V lookup: CDR1 SEHNR, CDR2 FQNEAQ (reference sequence). The CDR3 DNA follows: TGTGCCAGCAGTCCTCCTACAGGTCATAGCAATCAGCCCCAGCATTTT. This gives the protein CASSPPTGHSNQPQHF.

The V gene is TRBV28, the J gene TRBJ1-1; 10 nucleotides align to TRBD1. Looked up from germline, CDR1 is MDHEN and CDR2 is SYDVKM. The CDR3 length is 17 residues. The trim removed 7 bases at V and 1 base at J, leaving 12 bases unmatched. CDR3 DNA: TGTGCCAGCATCCCCTCCGGGACAGGGGTCAAGAACACTGAAGCTTTCTTT. Protein: CASIPSGTGVKNTEAFF.